The 22 T cell receptor beta chains given below trace back to one sample, sequenced in a study of breast tumors, draining lymph nodes, adjacent tissues. Each CDR3 protein is one row after TCRdb ran MiXCR on the multiplex PCR reads. The sample holds 170,000 or so distinct CDR3 sequences, around a third seen once. The lymph nodes were axillary draining lymph nodes from breast cancer patients. Sequenced material: axillary lymph node tissue. The receptors derive from a female donor with breast cancer. Some clones in this sample may be carry-over from other donors' samples.

This clonotype was found many times. V and J are TRBV20-1 and TRBJ2-3, with D tentatively TRBD2 (5 bases). The CDR3 is 12 residues long. V gave up 3 bases and J gave up 9 bases, with 13 bases separating them. CDR1 and CDR2 from the germline V gene are DFQATT and SNEGSKA (reference sequence). The CDR3 DNA sequence: TGCAGTGCTAGGGCCGGAAGCGGCACGCAGTATTTT. It is translated as CSARAGSGTQYF.

This clonotype was counted many times. This chain connects TRBV7-9 to TRBJ2-5, with D unclear. Trimming left V 5 bases short and J 4 bases short, with 8 bases between. The CDR3 is 12 amino acids. Germline V gene data show CDR1 as SEHNR and CDR2 as FQNEAQ (reference sequence). The CDR3 region is CASSPVGETQYF. CDR3 coding DNA: TGTGCCAGCAGCCCTGTTGGAGAGACCCAGTACTTC.

Regarding this clonotype: The junction differs from germline at one of its ends, possibly a read error. CDR3 loop: CSAPRDKDANGQFF. The DNA of the CDR3 is TGCAGTGCCCCCCGGGACAAGGATGCAAATGGGCAGTTCTTC. This rearrangement joins TRBV20-1 to TRBJ2-1, with D perhaps TRBD1 (6 bases). CDR1 DFQATT and CDR2 SNEGSKA come from the germline V gene (reference sequence). The CDR3 spans 14 residues.

This clonotype showed up many times. The chain carries TRBV7-8 and TRBJ2-5, with D unclear. V was pared by 0 bases and J by 5 bases, with 4 bases between. The CDR3 runs 12 residues. Looked up from germline, CDR1 is SGHVS and CDR2 is FQNEAQ. CDR3 region: CASSLARETQYF. The CDR3 nucleotides are TGTGCCAGCAGCTTAGCGCGGGAGACCCAGTACTTC.

This clonotype came up many times. The V call is TRBV20-1, the J call TRBJ2-1; maybe TRBD1 (6 bases). Germline lookup yields CDR1 DFQATT and CDR2 SNEGSKA (reference sequence). Between the trimmed V and J ends, which lost 1 base and 7 bases, there was a span of 20 bases. The CDR3 is made up of 16 amino acids. CDR3 region: CSARAWGRKEENEQFF. CDR3 sequence (DNA): TGCAGTGCTAGAGCTTGGGGGCGGAAAGAGGAGAATGAGCAGTTCTTC.

This clonotype was counted ten times or more. The chain links TRBV25-1 to TRBJ2-2; 10 nucleotides line up with TRBD2. V was clipped by 3 bases and J by 5 bases; unmatched bases: 6. The CDR3 runs 16 residues. The V gene's germline CDR1 is MGHDK and CDR2 SYGVNS. This CDR3 is CASSDPLAGTTGELFF. The CDR3 nucleotides are TGTGCCAGCAGTGATCCACTAGCGGGAACGACCGGGGAGCTGTTTTTT.

This clonotype occurred many times. The chain uses TRBV5-8 and TRBJ2-1; possible D gene TRBD1, 6 bases. Germline lookup yields CDR1 SGHTS and CDR2 YDEGEE. The CDR3 length is 15 residues. Trimming shortened V by 0 bases and J by 4 bases, and 11 bases separated the two germline ends. The CDR3 protein is CASSLEGEQYNEQFF. The CDR3 DNA reads as TGTGCCAGCAGCTTGGAGGGGGAGCAGTACAATGAGCAGTTCTTC.

The chain is built from TRBV4-2 and TRBJ2-4, with 8 bases aligning to TRBD1. V was pared by 0 bases and J by 6 bases, with 4 bases of the junction left unmatched. There are 15 residues in the CDR3. Germline-derived CDR1 and CDR2 are LGHNA and YNFKEQ. CDR3 sequence (DNA): TGTGCCAGCAGCCAAGAGGACAGGGCGTCAAACATTCAGTACTTC. It is translated as CASSQEDRASNIQYF.

The chain links TRBV7-9 to TRBJ2-1; TRBD1 is a possible D gene (6 bases). CDR1 is SEHNR and CDR2 is FQNEAQ in the germline V gene (reference sequence). The V end lost 5 bases, the J end lost 4 bases, and 21 bases lay between the germline ends. The length of the CDR3 is 17 residues. CDR3 in amino acids: CASSQDGGGELYNEQFF. The CDR3 coding sequence is TGTGCCAGCAGCCAAGATGGTGGGGGCGAGTTATACAATGAGCAGTTCTTC.

The chain joins TRBV6-4 to TRBJ2-1, with D perhaps TRBD2 (7 bases). The germline V and J ends were trimmed by 0 bases and 8 bases, with 8 bases remaining between them. Germline V lookup: CDR1 MRHNA, CDR2 SNTAGT. This CDR3 has 13 amino acids. The CDR3 sequence is CASSDSGGDEQFF. The CDR3, as DNA: TGTGCCAGCAGTGACTCAGGGGGGGATGAGCAGTTCTTC.

This clonotype was seen repeatedly, ten times or more. The V call is TRBV18, the J call TRBJ1-6; 7 bases match TRBD1. This CDR3 is built from 16 residues. Per germline, CDR1 KGHSH and CDR2 LQKENI. V trimming: 4 bases; J trimming: 1 base; junction bases outside the gene matches: 4. CDR3 nucleotide sequence: TGTGCCAGCTCACACTCGGGACAGTCCTATAATTCACCCCTCCACTTT. Amino acid sequence: CASSHSGQSYNSPLHF.

This clonotype was counted between two and nine times. Given a much more abundant clone one base away, this may be a read error. The gene calls are TRBV20-1 and TRBJ1-2; no definite D call. The length of the CDR3 is 12 residues. Germline CDR1 DFQATT, CDR2 SNEGSKA (reference sequence). The CDR3 region is CSAPLRHYGSTF. CDR3 coding DNA: TGCAGTGCTCCCCTACGGCACTATGGCTCCACCTTC.

This clonotype was found many times. The chain carries TRBV4-2 and TRBJ2-3; 10 bases map to TRBD2. V dropped 0 bases and J dropped 5; count of bases not matched to a gene: 2. The CDR3 loop spans 15 amino acids. Germline V CDR1 and CDR2: LGHNA, YNFKEQ. CDR3 sequence reads: CASSQEERGGDTQYF. The CDR3 DNA is TGTGCCAGCAGCCAAGAGGAGCGGGGGGGAGATACGCAGTATTTT.

This clonotype was detected ten times or more. The CDR3, as DNA: TGTGCCAGCAGCCAGCGCGGGGGCTCCTACAATGAGCAGTTCTTC. Translated: CASSQRGGSYNEQFF. This chain joins TRBV7-9 and TRBJ2-1, with 7 bases that match TRBD2. Germline values: CDR1 SEHNR, CDR2 FQNEAQ (reference sequence). Trimming took 5 bases from V and 0 from J; bases not matched to a gene: 4. The CDR3 contains 15 residues. Full variable domain (remainder filled in from reference TRBV7-9 and TRBJ2-1): DTGVSQNPRHKITKRGQNVTFRCDPISEHNRLYWYRQTLGQGPEFLTYFQNEAQLEKSRLLSDRFSAERPKGSFSTLEIQRTEQGDSAMYLCASSQRGGSYNEQFFGPGTRLTVL.

Points on this clonotype: A read error may account for a junction end that differs from germline. This rearrangement joins TRBV4-2 to TRBJ1-3; TRBD1 matches 11 bases. The CDR3 has 17 amino acids. Looked up from germline, CDR1 is LGHNA and CDR2 is YNFKEQ. CDR3 protein: CASSHHGQGAYGNTIYF. Written as DNA, the CDR3 is TGTGCTAGCAGCCATCACGGACAGGGGGCGTATGGAAACACCATATATTTT.

On this clonotype itself: The CDR3 does not close with the conserved phenylalanine or tryptophan, likely indicating a read error. No DNA is shown, since the ends of the CDR3 on it are uncertain; the CDR3 is the one TCRdb lists. The chain joins TRBV19 to TRBJ2-3; no check of the table's D call, TRBD2, against the DNA was made. CDR1 and CDR2 (germline): LNHDA, SQIVND (reference sequence). The CDR3 has 17 amino acids, counting both end residues. CDR3 sequence reads: CASSALAGGLGQETQSL.

This clonotype was seen ten or more times. This rearrangement joins TRBV7-2 to TRBJ2-3, with TRBD2 matching over 14 bases. Germline CDR1 reads SGHTA; CDR2 reads FQGNSA. Unmatched junction bases numbered 6, after V lost 5 bases and J lost 8 bases. There are 15 residues in the CDR3. DNA for the CDR3: TGTGCCAGCAGCCAGACTAGCGGGGGGGCGGCTACGCAGTATTTT. It specifies CASSQTSGGAATQYF.

This clonotype was counted ten times or more. This chain joins TRBV11-3 and TRBJ2-3, with TRBD2 matching over 9 bases. After removal of 8 bases from V and 1 base from J, the junction contained 4 bases not matched to a gene. Germline assignment: CDR1 SGHNT and CDR2 YENEEA. This CDR3 has 14 residues. CDR3 amino acids: CASGLAGGTDTQYF. DNA for the CDR3: TGTGCCAGCGGATTAGCGGGGGGCACAGATACGCAGTATTTT.

At least ten counts were recorded for this clonotype. In DNA, the CDR3 is TGTGCCAGCAGCTTAGACCTCGGGACAGGCGTATTTTCTTCTGGAAACACCATATATTTT. Translation: CASSLDLGTGVFSSGNTIYF. The V call is TRBV7-2, the J call TRBJ1-3; 8 nucleotides match TRBD1. V dropped 1 base and J dropped 1; count of bases not matched to a gene: 15. CDR1 SGHTA and CDR2 FQGNSA come from the germline V gene. The CDR3 has 20 amino acids.

This clonotype came up many times. V gene TRBV7-9 combines with J gene TRBJ2-3; 10 bases line up with TRBD1. The CDR3 length is 16 residues. J was trimmed by 4 bases and V by 6 bases; bases with no gene match: 10. Germline V lookup: CDR1 SEHNR, CDR2 FQNEAQ (reference sequence). CDR3: CASSFSRDRGADTQYF. The CDR3 bases are TGTGCCAGCAGTTTTAGCCGGGACAGGGGAGCAGATACGCAGTATTTT.

This clonotype was counted ten times or more. One base away lies a much larger clone, so this may be a sequencing read error. The chain carries TRBV12-3 or TRBV12-4 and TRBJ1-2, with D hard to call. The CDR3 runs to 13 residues. V was trimmed by 3 bases and J by 1 base, leaving 6 bases between them. The CDR3 region has the DNA TGTGCCAGCAGTTTCCCACTTAACTATGGCTACACCTTC. Protein sequence: CASSFPLNYGYTF.

This clonotype was found many times. The chain uses TRBV4-1 and TRBJ1-2; 8 bases fit TRBD1. Germline V lookup: CDR1 MGHRA, CDR2 YSYEKL. J was trimmed by 5 bases and V by 0 bases; bases with no gene match: 11. The CDR3 loop spans 17 amino acids. The CDR3 spells CASSQELARGQGYGYTF. The CDR3 DNA reads as TGCGCCAGCAGCCAAGAACTCGCCCGTGGACAGGGATATGGCTACACCTTC.